Listed below are T cell receptor beta chains from one sample, sequenced in a study of blood T cell repertoires in COVID-19. The repertoire was sequenced with immunoSEQ multiplex PCR; TCRdb's copy has only in-frame clones and lacks some. The table has about 300,000 clones, more than 75% seen once; the top ten hold more than 9%. Source material: PBMCs or T cells enriched from blood (not recorded which). The receptors shown here come from a woman younger than 35 who had recovered from COVID-19. CDR3s include the opening cysteine and the closing phenylalanine or tryptophan. The order of the fields is V gene, J gene, D gene, clone size, CDR3 protein, CDR3 DNA. D genes are given only for firm matches. Part of the rows lack a size; the others show once, few, many or a class for expanded clones.

v_call: TRBV24-1; j_call: TRBJ1-2; d_call: TRBD1; clone_size: NA; cdr3_aa: CATSDPTGTGDGYTF; cdr3_nt: TGTGCCACCAGTGATCCCACAGGGACAGGGGATGGCTACACCTTC
v_call: TRBV2; j_call: TRBJ1-3; d_call: NA; clone_size: NA; cdr3_aa: CASTGQGNTIYF; cdr3_nt: TGTGCCAGCACCGGACAGGGAAACACCATATATTTT
v_call: TRBV19; j_call: TRBJ1-1; d_call: TRBD1; clone_size: NA; cdr3_aa: CASSQDRGRNTEAFF; cdr3_nt: TGTGCCAGTAGCCAAGACAGGGGACGGAACACTGAAGCTTTCTTT
v_call: TRBV27; j_call: TRBJ1-1; d_call: TRBD1; clone_size: NA; cdr3_aa: CASSFRKTGGPEAFF; cdr3_nt: TGTGCCAGCAGCTTCCGAAAGACAGGGGGCCCTGAAGCTTTCTTT
v_call: TRBV10-2; j_call: TRBJ1-1; d_call: TRBD1; clone_size: NA; cdr3_aa: CASSEGTGRNTEAFF; cdr3_nt: TGCGCCAGCAGTGAGGGGACAGGGAGAAACACTGAAGCTTTCTTT
v_call: TRBV2; j_call: TRBJ2-7; d_call: NA; clone_size: NA; cdr3_aa: CASMYRVYEQYF; cdr3_nt: TGTGCCAGCATGTACAGGGTCTACGAGCAGTACTTC
v_call: TRBV10-3; j_call: TRBJ2-7; d_call: NA; clone_size: NA; cdr3_aa: CAISESISVNYWDEQYF; cdr3_nt: TGTGCCATCAGTGAGTCGATTTCCGTGAACTATTGGGACGAGCAGTACTTC
v_call: TRBV6-5; j_call: TRBJ1-1; d_call: NA; clone_size: NA; cdr3_aa: CASSFLGDRKDTEAFF; cdr3_nt: TGTGCCAGCAGTTTTTTGGGAGACAGGAAGGACACTGAAGCTTTCTTT
v_call: TRBV7-3; j_call: TRBJ2-5; d_call: NA; clone_size: NA; cdr3_aa: CASSLTGTRRETQYF; cdr3_nt: TGTGCCAGCAGCTTAACAGGGACAAGGAGAGAGACCCAGTACTTC
v_call: TRBV19; j_call: TRBJ2-7; d_call: TRBD1; clone_size: once; cdr3_aa: CASSIGTGVREQYF; cdr3_nt: TGTGCCAGTAGTATTGGGACAGGGGTCCGCGAGCAGTACTTC
v_call: TRBV5-4; j_call: TRBJ2-2; d_call: NA; clone_size: NA; cdr3_aa: CASSFRPSGHGELFF; cdr3_nt: TGTGCCAGCAGCTTCCGACCTTCAGGACACGGGGAGCTGTTTTTT
v_call: TRBV4-1; j_call: TRBJ1-1; d_call: NA; clone_size: NA; cdr3_aa: CASSQDLASNTEAFF; cdr3_nt: TGCGCCAGCAGCCAAGATCTGGCATCGAACACTGAAGCTTTCTTT
v_call: TRBV30; j_call: TRBJ1-4; d_call: TRBD1; clone_size: NA; cdr3_aa: CAWSVARTGLREKLFF; cdr3_nt: TGTGCCTGGAGTGTAGCCCGGACAGGACTAAGGGAAAAACTGTTTTTT
v_call: TRBV5-1; j_call: TRBJ2-2; d_call: TRBD1; clone_size: NA; cdr3_aa: CASRQGEIGELFF; cdr3_nt: TGCGCCAGCAGGCAGGGGGAGATCGGGGAGCTGTTTTTT
v_call: TRBV11-1; j_call: TRBJ1-1; d_call: TRBD1; clone_size: NA; cdr3_aa: CASSLGRGQTEAFF; cdr3_nt: TGTGCCAGCAGCTTAGGCAGGGGGCAAACTGAAGCTTTCTTT
v_call: TRBV18; j_call: TRBJ1-1; d_call: NA; clone_size: NA; cdr3_aa: CASSPMGGSGTEAFF; cdr3_nt: TGTGCCAGCTCACCAATGGGGGGAAGTGGAACTGAAGCTTTCTTT
v_call: TRBV10-3; j_call: TRBJ2-3; d_call: TRBD1; clone_size: once; cdr3_aa: CAISAGTGADTQYF; cdr3_nt: TGTGCCATCAGTGCCGGGACAGGGGCAGATACGCAGTATTTT
v_call: TRBV5-1; j_call: TRBJ1-5; d_call: NA; clone_size: NA; cdr3_aa: CASSFSSNQPQHF; cdr3_nt: TGCGCCAGCAGCTTTTCAAGCAATCAGCCCCAGCATTTT
v_call: TRBV10-1; j_call: TRBJ2-3; d_call: NA; clone_size: NA; cdr3_aa: CASSEQANTQYF; cdr3_nt: TGCGCCAGCAGTGAACAGGCAAATACGCAGTATTTT
v_call: TRBV30; j_call: TRBJ2-3; d_call: NA; clone_size: NA; cdr3_aa: CAWSPGLSTDTQYF; cdr3_nt: TGTGCCTGGTCGCCGGGACTCAGCACAGATACGCAGTATTTT
v_call: TRBV7-8; j_call: TRBJ2-7; d_call: NA; clone_size: NA; cdr3_aa: CASTPLDQRIGGGEQYF; cdr3_nt: TGTGCCAGCACTCCCCTCGACCAACGAATAGGGGGGGGCGAGCAGTACTTC
v_call: TRBV19; j_call: TRBJ2-7; d_call: NA; clone_size: NA; cdr3_aa: CASTGTQGIYEQYF; cdr3_nt: TGTGCCAGTACCGGGACACAGGGAATCTACGAGCAGTACTTC
v_call: TRBV23-1; j_call: TRBJ1-1; d_call: NA; clone_size: NA; cdr3_aa: CATVGGATEAFF; cdr3_nt: TGCGCCACCGTTGGGGGGGCCACTGAAGCTTTCTTT
v_call: TRBV6-5; j_call: TRBJ2-3; d_call: TRBD2; clone_size: NA; cdr3_aa: CASSFDSGRNTDTQYF; cdr3_nt: TGTGCCAGCAGTTTTGACAGCGGGAGGAACACAGATACGCAGTATTTT